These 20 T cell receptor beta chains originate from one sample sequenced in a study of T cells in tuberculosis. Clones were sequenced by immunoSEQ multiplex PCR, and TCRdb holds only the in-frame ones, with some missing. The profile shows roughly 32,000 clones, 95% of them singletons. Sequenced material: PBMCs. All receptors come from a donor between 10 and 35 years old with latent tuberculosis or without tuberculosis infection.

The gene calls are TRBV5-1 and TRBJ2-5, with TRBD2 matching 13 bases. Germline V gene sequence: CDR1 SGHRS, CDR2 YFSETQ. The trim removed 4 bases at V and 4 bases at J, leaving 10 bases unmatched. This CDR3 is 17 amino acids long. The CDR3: CASSRRTSGGLPETQYF. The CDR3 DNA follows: TGCGCCAGCAGCCGCCGGACTAGCGGGGGACTCCCAGAGACCCAGTACTTC.

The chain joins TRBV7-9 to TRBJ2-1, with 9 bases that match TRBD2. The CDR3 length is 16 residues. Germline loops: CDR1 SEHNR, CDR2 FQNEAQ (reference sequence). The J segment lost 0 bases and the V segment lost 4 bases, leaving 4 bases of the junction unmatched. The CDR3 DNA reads TGTGCCAGCAGCTCACTAGCGGGTAGCTCCTACAATGAGCAGTTCTTC. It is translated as CASSSLAGSSYNEQFF.

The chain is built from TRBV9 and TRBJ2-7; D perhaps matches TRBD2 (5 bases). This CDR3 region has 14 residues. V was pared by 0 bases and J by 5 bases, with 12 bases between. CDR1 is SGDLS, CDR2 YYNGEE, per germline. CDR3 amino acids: CASSVELFGNEQYF. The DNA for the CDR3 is TGTGCCAGCAGCGTAGAACTTTTCGGGAACGAGCAGTACTTC.

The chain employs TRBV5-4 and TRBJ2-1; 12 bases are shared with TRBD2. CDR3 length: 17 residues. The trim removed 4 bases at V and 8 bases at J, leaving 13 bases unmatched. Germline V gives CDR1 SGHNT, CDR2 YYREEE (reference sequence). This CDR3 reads CASSPRTSGKAGDEQFF. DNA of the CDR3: TGTGCCAGCAGCCCCCGGACTAGCGGGAAGGCCGGGGATGAGCAGTTCTTC.

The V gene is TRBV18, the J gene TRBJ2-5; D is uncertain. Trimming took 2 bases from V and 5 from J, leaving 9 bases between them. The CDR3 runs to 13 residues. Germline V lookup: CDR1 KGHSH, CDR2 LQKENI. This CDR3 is CASSPGQQETQYF. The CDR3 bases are TGTGCCAGCTCACCAGGGCAGCAGGAGACCCAGTACTTC.

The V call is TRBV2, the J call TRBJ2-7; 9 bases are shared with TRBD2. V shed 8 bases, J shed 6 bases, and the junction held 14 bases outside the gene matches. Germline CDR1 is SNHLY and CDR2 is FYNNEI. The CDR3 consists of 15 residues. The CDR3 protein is CASWGSGSRRGEQYF. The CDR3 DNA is TGTGCCAGCTGGGGTAGCGGGAGCCGCCGCGGCGAGCAGTACTTC. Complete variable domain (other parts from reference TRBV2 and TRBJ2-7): EPEVTQTPSHQVTQMGQEVILRCVPISNHLYFYWYRQILGQKVEFLVSFYNNEISEKSEIFDDQFSVERPDGSNFTLKIRSTKLEDSAMYFCASWGSGSRRGEQYFGPGTRLTVT.

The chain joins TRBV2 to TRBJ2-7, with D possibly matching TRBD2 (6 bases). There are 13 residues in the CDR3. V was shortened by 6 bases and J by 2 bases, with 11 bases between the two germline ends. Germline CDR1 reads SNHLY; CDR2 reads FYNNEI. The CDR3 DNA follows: TGTGCCAGCAGGCGGGACTGGGCCTACGAGCAGTACTTC. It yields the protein CASRRDWAYEQYF.

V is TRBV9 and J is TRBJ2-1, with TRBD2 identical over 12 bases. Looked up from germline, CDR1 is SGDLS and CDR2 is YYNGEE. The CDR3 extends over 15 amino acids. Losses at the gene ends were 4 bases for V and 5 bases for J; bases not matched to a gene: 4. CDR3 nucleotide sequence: TGTGCCAGCAGCTTTGGACTAGCGGGGAACAATGAGCAGTTCTTC. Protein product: CASSFGLAGNNEQFF.

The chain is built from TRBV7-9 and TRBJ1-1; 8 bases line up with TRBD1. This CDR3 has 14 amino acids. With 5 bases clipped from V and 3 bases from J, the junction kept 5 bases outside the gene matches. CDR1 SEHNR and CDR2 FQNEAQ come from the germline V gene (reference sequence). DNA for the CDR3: TGTGCCAGCAGCCCGTCGACAGGGGACACTGAAGCTTTCTTT. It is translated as CASSPSTGDTEAFF.

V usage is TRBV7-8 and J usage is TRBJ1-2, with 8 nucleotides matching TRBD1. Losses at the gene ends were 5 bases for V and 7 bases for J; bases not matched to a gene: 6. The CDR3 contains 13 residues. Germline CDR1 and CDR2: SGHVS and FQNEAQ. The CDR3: CASSEGTGSGYTF. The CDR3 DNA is TGTGCCAGCAGCGAAGGGACAGGTAGTGGCTACACCTTC.

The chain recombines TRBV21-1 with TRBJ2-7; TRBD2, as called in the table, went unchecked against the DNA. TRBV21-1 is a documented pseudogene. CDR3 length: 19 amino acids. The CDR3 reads CASSPRPGLAGGSSYEQYF. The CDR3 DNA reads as TGTGCCAGCAGCCCCCGCCCGGGACTAGCGGGAGGCTCCTCCTACGAGCAGTACTTC.

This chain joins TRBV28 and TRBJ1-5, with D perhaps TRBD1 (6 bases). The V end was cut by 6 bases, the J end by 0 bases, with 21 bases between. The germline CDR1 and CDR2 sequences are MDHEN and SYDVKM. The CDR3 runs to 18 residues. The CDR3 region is CASRSDSIVGHSNQPQHF. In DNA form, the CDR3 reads TGTGCCAGCAGATCGGACAGCATTGTGGGGCATAGCAATCAGCCCCAGCATTTT.

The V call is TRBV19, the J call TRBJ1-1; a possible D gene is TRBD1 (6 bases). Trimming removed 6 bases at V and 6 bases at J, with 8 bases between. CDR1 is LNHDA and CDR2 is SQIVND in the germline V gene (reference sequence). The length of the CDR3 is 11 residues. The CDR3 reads CASSRGSEAFF. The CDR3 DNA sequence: TGTGCCAGTAGCAGGGGTTCTGAAGCTTTCTTT.

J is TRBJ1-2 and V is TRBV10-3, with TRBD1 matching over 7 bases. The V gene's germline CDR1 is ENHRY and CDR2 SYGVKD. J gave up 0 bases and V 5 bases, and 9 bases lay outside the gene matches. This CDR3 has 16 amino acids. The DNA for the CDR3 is TGTGCCATCAGTATAGACCGGGACAGCTCTAACTATGGCTACACCTTC. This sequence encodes CAISIDRDSSNYGYTF.

CDR3 coding DNA: TGTGCCAGCAGTTTATCCTTTGCCCCGCGTAATTCACCCCTCCACTTT. It specifies CASSLSFAPRNSPLHF. The chain joins TRBV28 to TRBJ1-6, with D unresolved. Trimming cost V 1 base and J 6 bases, with 13 bases left between them. The CDR3 totals 16 residues. Per the germline V gene, CDR1 is MDHEN and CDR2 is SYDVKM.

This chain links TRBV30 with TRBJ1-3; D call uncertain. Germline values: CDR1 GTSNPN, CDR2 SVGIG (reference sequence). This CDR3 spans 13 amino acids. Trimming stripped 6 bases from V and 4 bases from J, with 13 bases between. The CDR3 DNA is TGTGCCTGTGTCCCCCCTCCGGGAAACACCATATATTTT. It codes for CACVPPPGNTIYF.

In DNA, the CDR3 is TGTGCCAGCAGCCGGGATCCGTCAGAAAAAGCTTTCTTT. It yields the protein CASSRDPSEKAFF. This chain uses TRBV7-8 with TRBJ1-1; D is undetermined. CDR3 length equals 13 residues. In germline, CDR1 is SGHVS, CDR2 FQNEAQ. V was shortened by 5 bases and J by 9 bases, with 16 bases between the two germline ends.

The CDR3, as DNA: TGTGCCAGCAGTGACGAGGAGGGCTACGAGCAGTACTTC. This sequence encodes CASSDEEGYEQYF. The chain is built from TRBV2 and TRBJ2-7; D is possibly TRBD2 (6 bases). This CDR3 has 13 residues. Germline V gene data show CDR1 as SNHLY and CDR2 as FYNNEI. Between the trimmed V and J ends, which lost 3 bases and 3 bases, there was a span of 9 bases.

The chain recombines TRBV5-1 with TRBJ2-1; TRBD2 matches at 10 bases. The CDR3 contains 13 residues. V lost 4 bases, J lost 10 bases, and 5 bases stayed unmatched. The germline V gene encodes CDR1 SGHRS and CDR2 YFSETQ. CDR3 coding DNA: TGCGCCAGCAGCACCGGACTAGCGGAGGAGCAGTTCTTC. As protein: CASSTGLAEEQFF.

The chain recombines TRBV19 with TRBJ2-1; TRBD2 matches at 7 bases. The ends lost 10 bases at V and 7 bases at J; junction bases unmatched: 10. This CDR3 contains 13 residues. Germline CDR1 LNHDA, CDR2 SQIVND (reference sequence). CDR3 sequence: CATKGRGGNEQFF. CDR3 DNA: TGTGCCACTAAGGGGAGGGGAGGGAATGAGCAGTTCTTC.